The 32 T cell receptor beta chains listed next were all sequenced from one sample in a study of cytomegalovirus exposure and HLA in healthy donors. Some clones are missing from TCRdb's copy, which holds only in-frame ones; the method was immunoSEQ multiplex PCR. The data hold 200,000 to 250,000 clones, with 90% to 95% observed a single time. The sample taken for sequencing was PBMCs. The receptors derive from a young woman in good health and CMV-seronegative.

V usage is TRBV5-1 and J usage is TRBJ2-3; D might be TRBD2 (6 bases). Per the germline V gene, CDR1 is SGHRS and CDR2 is YFSETQ. This CDR3 is 16 amino acids long. V gave up 4 bases and J gave up 2 bases, with 17 bases separating them. This CDR3 reads CASSPEGQGATDTQYF. DNA of the CDR3: TGCGCCAGCAGCCCGGAGGGGCAGGGAGCCACAGATACGCAGTATTTT.

The V call is TRBV7-9, the J call TRBJ2-2, with D possibly being TRBD2 (7 bases). The CDR3 is 18 amino acids. V gave up 5 bases and J gave up 5 bases, with 24 bases separating them. Germline values: CDR1 SEHNR, CDR2 FQNEAQ (reference sequence). The DNA of the CDR3 is TGTGCCAGCAGCCGAGGGGGGGAGCGCCCAGACTGGACCGGGGAGCTGTTTTTT. It specifies CASSRGGERPDWTGELFF.

The chain links TRBV19 to TRBJ2-5, with 8 bases matching TRBD2. This CDR3 spans 17 amino acids. The trim removed 0 bases at V and 4 bases at J, leaving 10 bases unmatched. The V gene's germline CDR1 is LNHDA and CDR2 SQIVND (reference sequence). The CDR3 loop reads CASSIDPLTGGLETQYF. CDR3 sequence (DNA): TGTGCCAGTAGTATAGATCCTCTAACGGGAGGGCTAGAGACCCAGTACTTC.

The chain couples TRBV6-4 to TRBJ1-2; 8 bases are shared with TRBD1. Trimming at V came to 6 bases and at J to 7 bases, leaving 22 bases not matched to a gene. The CDR3 length is 18 residues. The germline V gene encodes CDR1 MRHNA and CDR2 SNTAGT. CDR3 loop: CASSENPQGTGLASGYTF. CDR3 in DNA: TGTGCCAGCAGCGAGAACCCGCAGGGGACAGGTCTCGCGTCTGGCTACACCTTC.

CDR3 nucleotide sequence: TGTGCCAGCAGCGAAGGTGGCGGTAGCAATCAGCCCCAGCATTTT. Its protein is CASSEGGGSNQPQHF. The rearrangement uses TRBV9 and TRBJ1-5; the D is unclear. There are 15 residues in the CDR3. Germline V gives CDR1 SGDLS, CDR2 YYNGEE. The ends were cut back, 3 bases at V and 0 bases at J, with 10 bases in the middle.

The chain uses TRBV11-3 and TRBJ2-7; a weak D match, TRBD2 (7 bases). The germline V and J ends were trimmed by 5 bases and 4 bases, with 18 bases remaining between them. The germline V gene encodes CDR1 SGHNT and CDR2 YENEEA. CDR3 length equals 15 residues. In DNA form, the CDR3 reads TGTGCCAGCAGCCCACGGGGGGCTAGTCGGTACGAGCAGTACTTC. As protein: CASSPRGASRYEQYF.

As DNA, the CDR3 is TGTGCCAGCAGTTGGGACAGGGAGGGAGGACCCCTCCACTTT. Translation: CASSWDREGGPLHF. The chain combines TRBV6-5 with TRBJ1-6; 9 bases agree with TRBD1. There are 14 residues in the CDR3. Germline V gene lookup returns CDR1 MNHEY and CDR2 SVGAGI. The V gene end was trimmed by 4 bases and the J gene end by 12 bases; junction bases not matched to a gene: 7.

The chain is built from TRBV28 and TRBJ1-2; weak D call: TRBD1 (6 bases). CDR3 length: 13 residues. CDR1 is MDHEN, CDR2 SYDVKM, per germline. Trimming pared 6 bases from V and 4 bases from J, leaving 12 bases between. CDR3 region: CASSPGEGYGYTF. The CDR3 bases are TGTGCCAGCAGCCCAGGGGAGGGCTATGGCTACACCTTC.

The chain recombines TRBV27 with TRBJ1-5, with 11 bases fitting TRBD1. The germline V gene has CDR1 MNHEY and CDR2 SMNVEV (reference sequence). After removal of 5 bases from V and 3 bases from J, the junction contained 6 bases not matched to a gene. The CDR3 has 16 amino acids. CDR3 nucleotide sequence: TGTGCCAGCAGTCCGAGGGACAGGGGGTACAATCAGCCCCAGCATTTT. Translation gives CASSPRDRGYNQPQHF.

The chain carries TRBV28 and TRBJ2-7; 11 bases align to TRBD1. Germline trimming cut 6 bases from V and 4 bases from J; bases unmatched to any gene: 8. The V gene's germline CDR1 is MDHEN and CDR2 SYDVKM. CDR3 length: 15 residues. The CDR3 region is CASSPSRDRGYEQYF. The CDR3 DNA sequence: TGTGCCAGCAGCCCGTCCCGGGACAGGGGGTACGAGCAGTACTTC.

The table lists this clone with a count of one. The V gene is TRBV19, the J gene TRBJ1-3; 8 bases map to TRBD1. Looked up from germline, CDR1 is LNHDA and CDR2 is SQIVND (reference sequence). The CDR3 is made up of 19 amino acids. V dropped 5 bases and J dropped 0; count of bases not matched to a gene: 15. CDR3 protein: CASSPAVPGQVISGNTIYF. The DNA of the CDR3 is TGTGCCAGTAGTCCTGCCGTCCCGGGACAGGTCATCTCTGGAAACACCATATATTTT. The whole variable domain, filled in from reference TRBV19 and TRBJ1-3, reads DGGITQSPKYLFRKEGQNVTLSCEQNLNHDAMYWYRQDPGQGLRLIYYSQIVNDFQKGDIAEGYSVSREKKESFPLTVTSAQKNPTAFYLCASSPAVPGQVISGNTIYFGEGSWLTVV.

The chain is built from TRBV30 and TRBJ1-1; D gene uncertain. V was pared by 3 bases and J by 1 base, with 9 bases between. Germline V gene sequence: CDR1 GTSNPN, CDR2 SVGIG (reference sequence). This CDR3 has 13 amino acids. The CDR3, as DNA: TGTGCCTGGAGGCGCCAGGAGAACACTGAAGCTTTCTTT. This sequence encodes CAWRRQENTEAFF.

The chain has TRBV19 and TRBJ2-7; 8 positions match TRBD1. The ends lost 6 bases at V and 0 bases at J; junction bases unmatched: 4. Germline V lookup: CDR1 LNHDA, CDR2 SQIVND (reference sequence). CDR3 size: 14 residues. CDR3 protein: CASSSGQASYEQYF. The CDR3 DNA reads TGTGCCAGTAGCTCGGGACAGGCCTCCTACGAGCAGTACTTC.

The chain carries TRBV9 and TRBJ1-6, with D possibly matching TRBD1 (5 bases). V was trimmed by 4 bases and J by 7 bases, leaving 15 bases between them. Germline CDR1 SGDLS, CDR2 YYNGEE. This CDR3 is 15 amino acids long. This CDR3 reads CASSLDGRANSPLHF. DNA of the CDR3: TGTGCCAGCAGCCTCGACGGCAGGGCAAATTCACCCCTCCACTTT.

V and J are TRBV7-3 and TRBJ2-1; D is possibly TRBD1 (7 bases). Trimming removed 5 bases from V and 5 bases from J, with 10 bases in between. The germline V gene has CDR1 SGHTA and CDR2 FQGTGA. There are 13 residues in the CDR3. The CDR3 is CASSRGTDNEQFF. CDR3 sequence (DNA): TGTGCCAGCAGCCGCGGGACAGACAATGAGCAGTTCTTC.

V gene TRBV27 combines with J gene TRBJ2-3, with D unclear. This CDR3 region has 15 residues. Trimming removed 3 bases at V and 6 bases at J, with 16 bases between. Germline lookup yields CDR1 MNHEY and CDR2 SMNVEV (reference sequence). This chain's CDR3 is CASSFDSIFIDTQYF. In DNA form, the CDR3 reads TGTGCCAGCAGTTTCGACTCAATCTTTATCGATACGCAGTATTTT.

The chain combines TRBV11-2 with TRBJ2-7, with 9 bases fitting TRBD1. The CDR3 contains 14 residues. CDR1 is SGHAT, CDR2 FQNNGV, per germline. Trimming took 5 bases from V and 5 from J; bases not matched to a gene: 7. CDR3 nucleotides: TGTGCCAGCAGCCTCAGGGGACAGGGTAACGAGCAGTACTTC. Translation: CASSLRGQGNEQYF.

This clone was counted once. This chain uses TRBV6-4 with TRBJ2-1, with 8 bases identical to TRBD1. Germline loops: CDR1 MRHNA, CDR2 SNTAGT. This CDR3 has 16 residues. V trimming: 0 bases; J trimming: 6 bases; junction bases outside the gene matches: 7. The CDR3: CASSDSVRTGLNEQFF. CDR3 sequence (DNA): TGTGCCAGCAGTGACTCCGTAAGGACAGGGCTCAATGAGCAGTTCTTC.

The gene calls are TRBV19 and TRBJ2-7; D possibly corresponds to TRBD1 (5 bases). Trimming cost V 6 bases and J 1 base, with 16 bases left between them. Germline V CDR1 and CDR2: LNHDA, SQIVND (reference sequence). This CDR3 contains 15 residues. CDR3 DNA: TGTGCCAGTAGCTACTCGGCGGACAAGTCCTACGAGCAGTACTTC. Translating it yields CASSYSADKSYEQYF.

The table lists this clone with a few counts. Here the CDR3 DNA reads TGTGCCAGCAGTAGACAGGGACGAAGCCGGACCCAGTACTTC. It encodes CASSRQGRSRTQYF. The V gene is TRBV28, the J gene TRBJ2-5; 7 bases are shared with TRBD1. The CDR3 has 14 residues. Germline V lookup: CDR1 MDHEN, CDR2 SYDVKM. V was clipped by 5 bases and J by 7 bases; unmatched bases: 10.

This chain links TRBV2 with TRBJ2-5; D is undetermined. The J call may be in error: the DNA end matches TRBJ2-7 better. CDR1 SNHLY and CDR2 FYNNEI come from the germline V gene. This CDR3 spans 12 amino acids. CDR3 DNA sequence: TGTGCCAGCAGAACCCGCTCCTACGAGCAGTACTTC. Encoded protein: CASRTRSYEQYF.

This clone was seen a single time. This chain links TRBV7-9 with TRBJ1-3, with D possibly being TRBD1 (5 bases). V was cut by 2 bases and J by 0 bases, with 5 bases left in between. The CDR3 is 14 residues long. The germline gives CDR1 SEHNR, CDR2 FQNEAQ (reference sequence). The CDR3 protein is CASSLQGSGNTIYF. DNA of the CDR3: TGTGCCAGCAGCTTACAGGGCTCTGGAAACACCATATATTTT.

V gene TRBV27 combines with J gene TRBJ2-3; unclear D gene. Germline V gene sequence: CDR1 MNHEY, CDR2 SMNVEV (reference sequence). The CDR3 is 13 amino acids. Trimming removed 6 bases at V and 0 bases at J, with 7 bases between. The CDR3 bases are TGTGCCAGCAGGTCCGGGAGCACAGATACGCAGTATTTT. This codes for CASRSGSTDTQYF.

This chain connects TRBV29-1 to TRBJ2-7; 9 bases line up with TRBD1. This CDR3 comprises 13 residues. CDR1 SQVTM and CDR2 ANQGSEA come from the germline V gene. The V segment lost 7 bases and the J segment 4 bases; nucleotides outside the gene matches: 8. CDR3 amino acids: CSALGQGQYEQYF. CDR3 nucleotide sequence: TGCAGCGCCCTGGGACAGGGTCAATACGAGCAGTACTTC.

The rearrangement links TRBV30 to TRBJ2-5; TRBD2 might be the D (6 bases). V dropped 4 bases and J dropped 5 bases, with 17 bases sitting between them. The CDR3 has 14 amino acids. The germline CDR1 and CDR2 sequences are GTSNPN and SVGIG (reference sequence). The CDR3 region is CAWMGGPTRETQYF. DNA of the CDR3: TGTGCCTGGATGGGAGGACCCACAAGGGAGACCCAGTACTTC.

The chain has TRBV28 and TRBJ1-5; unclear D gene. The germline V gene has CDR1 MDHEN and CDR2 SYDVKM. This CDR3 spans 13 amino acids. Trimming left V 2 bases short and J 9 bases short, with 11 bases between. CDR3 sequence reads: CASSLLRGGPQHF. The CDR3 DNA reads TGTGCCAGCAGTTTACTGCGTGGAGGGCCCCAGCATTTT. The full variable domain, rest sourced from reference TRBV28 and TRBJ1-5, is DVKVTQSSRYLVKRTGEKVFLECVQDMDHENMFWYRQDPGLGLRLIYFSYDVKMKEKGDIPEGYSVSREKKERFSLILESASTNQTSMYLCASSLLRGGPQHFGDGTRLSIL.

The V and J genes are TRBV5-4 and TRBJ2-2; tentatively, D is TRBD2 (6 bases). The germline gives CDR1 SGHNT, CDR2 YYREEE (reference sequence). V was cut by 4 bases and J by 6 bases, with 13 bases left in between. The CDR3 extends over 14 amino acids. CDR3 sequence reads: CASSGTVAAGELFF. In nucleotides, the CDR3 is TGTGCCAGCAGCGGGACTGTCGCGGCCGGGGAGCTGTTTTTT.

The chain joins TRBV18 to TRBJ1-2; 8 bases map to TRBD1. J was trimmed by 2 bases and V by 2 bases; bases with no gene match: 4. Germline V CDR1 and CDR2: KGHSH, LQKENI. CDR3 size: 15 residues. CDR3 bases: TGTGCCAGCTCACCATCAGGGGGCCGGAACTATGGCTACACCTTC. It yields the protein CASSPSGGRNYGYTF.

As DNA, the CDR3 is TGTGCCAGTAGCCGCGCTCACGAGCAGTACTTC. Translation gives CASSRAHEQYF. The gene calls are TRBV19 and TRBJ2-7; D call uncertain. Germline V CDR1 and CDR2: LNHDA, SQIVND (reference sequence). Trimming took off 6 bases at V and 5 bases at J, with 8 bases between the two ends. The CDR3 totals 11 residues.

The CDR3, as DNA: TGTGCCAGCAAGGCGGGGATCGAGTACGAGCAGTACTTC. Its protein is CASKAGIEYEQYF. J is TRBJ2-7 and V is TRBV7-9; tentatively, D is TRBD2 (6 bases). Germline CDR1 reads SEHNR; CDR2 reads FQNEAQ (reference sequence). V was shortened by 7 bases and J by 4 bases, with 14 bases between the two germline ends. The CDR3 length is 13 residues.

The chain uses TRBV4-2 and TRBJ1-1, with 8 bases lining up with TRBD1. Germline V lookup: CDR1 LGHNA, CDR2 YNFKEQ. The CDR3 spans 16 residues. V dropped 0 bases and J dropped 3; count of bases not matched to a gene: 6. Here the CDR3 reads CASSQDQTGGHTEAFF. Written as DNA, the CDR3 is TGTGCCAGCAGCCAAGATCAAACAGGGGGGCACACTGAAGCTTTCTTT.

The chain has TRBV4-1 and TRBJ2-1, with 9 positions matching TRBD2. Germline V gene lookup returns CDR1 MGHRA and CDR2 YSYEKL. The CDR3 runs to 17 residues. V lost 4 bases, J lost 0 bases, and 7 bases stayed unmatched. CDR3 in amino acids: CASSLRVAGASYNEQFF. DNA for the CDR3: TGCGCCAGCAGCCTCAGGGTAGCGGGAGCCTCCTACAATGAGCAGTTCTTC.